This TCR beta chain was found in a study of CD8 T cells in Susac syndrome. The RNA, about 0.5 to 1 ug, was put through reverse transcription using random hexamers. One entry per CDR3 protein results from TCRdb running MiXCR on the immunoSEQ multiplex PCR reads. Of approximately 150,000 distinct CDR3 sequences detected, approximately 95% appear once; the ten largest clones hold around 0.11%. The germline V gene encodes CDR1 MNHEY and CDR2 SMNVEV (reference sequence). After removal of 7 bases from V and 8 bases from J, the junction contained 11 bases not matched to a gene. The CDR3 is 14 residues long.

Material: CD4+ T cells from PBMCs. The rearrangement joins TRBV27 to TRBJ2-1; 7 nucleotides match TRBD1. The TCR originated in a human donor with multiple sclerosis. This CDR3 is CASKSREGAYEQFF. The CDR3 DNA follows: TGTGCCAGCAAGAGCCGTGAGGGGGCCTATGAGCAGTTCTTC.